These 32 T cell receptor beta chains came from one sample sequenced in a study of immune heterogeneity within non-small cell lung tumors (dated by TCRdb to about 2018). For the TCR template, genomic DNA was extracted from bulk tumor tissue, and roughly 600 ng of gDNA was amplified for each sample. During surgery, multiple biopsies were taken from each primary tumor and placed as far apart as possible within the tumor mass. Patients in the study cohort, which was described as untreated, were newly diagnosed NSCLC cases going through curative surgery. Sequencing instrument: HiSeq X Ten. The TCR beta CDR3 region was amplified with a multiplex PCR system, in which a first round of roughly 10 cycles was run using 32 V-gene forward and 13 J-gene reverse primers. TCRdb applied fastp at Q25 and MiXCR to the public reads, then kept only in-frame beta chains. Rows are unified per CDR3 protein, each entry keeping the most common DNA and genes. The sample records under 4,000 distinct CDR3 sequences, about 50% of which are singletons. The top ten clones comprise about 12% of the sample.

The sequenced material came from lung tumor tissue. These receptors were collected from a man aged 55-75 years with non-small cell lung cancer.

The chain carries TRBV3-1 and TRBJ1-4; 9 bases agree with TRBD1. Germline CDR1 is LGHDT and CDR2 is YNNKEL (reference sequence). This CDR3 has 15 amino acids. V trimming: 4 bases; J trimming: 8 bases; junction bases outside the gene matches: 8. The CDR3 spells CASSLLDRGREKLFF. Written as DNA, the CDR3 is TGTGCCAGCAGCCTTCTGGACAGGGGCAGGGAAAAACTGTTTTTT.

Relative to its sample, this clonotype is medium-sized. The genes are TRBV4-2 and TRBJ2-2; D is ambiguous. Trimming shortened V by 1 base and J by 0 bases, and 9 bases separated the two germline ends. The CDR3 is 16 residues long. The germline V gene encodes CDR1 LGHNA and CDR2 YNFKEQ. The CDR3 sequence: CASSQAGGPNTGELFF. CDR3 sequence (DNA): TGTGCCAGCAGCCAAGCTGGCGGTCCGAACACCGGGGAGCTGTTTTTT.

The genes are TRBV6-2 or TRBV6-3 and TRBJ1-2, with D unclear. The CDR3 is made up of 16 amino acids. The germline V gene has CDR1 MNHEY and CDR2 SVGEGT. V lost 6 bases and J 4 bases, leaving 21 bases between the germline ends. In DNA, the CDR3 is TGTGCCAGCAGACTGGGATCGGGCCCGGAGGGCTATGGCTACACCTTC. Its translation: CASRLGSGPEGYGYTF.

This chain connects TRBV19 to TRBJ1-2; a weak D match, TRBD1 (5 bases). Between the trimmed V and J ends, which lost 3 bases and 4 bases, there was a span of 12 bases. Germline CDR1 and CDR2: LNHDA and SQIVND (reference sequence). CDR3 size: 14 residues. CDR3 protein: CASSIQGGGYGYTF. In DNA form, the CDR3 reads TGTGCCAGTAGTATCCAGGGAGGAGGCTATGGCTACACCTTC.

This clonotype was observed a handful of times. J is TRBJ2-5 and V is TRBV7-9, with D unresolved. The V end was cut by 7 bases, the J end by 3 bases, with 18 bases between. This CDR3 has 15 residues. From germline, CDR1 is SEHNR and CDR2 FQNEAQ (reference sequence). Here the CDR3 reads CASIPPAAREETQYF. The CDR3, as DNA: TGTGCCAGCATCCCTCCGGCGGCTCGGGAAGAGACCCAGTACTTC.

The chain carries TRBV7-2 and TRBJ2-7; 8 bases agree with TRBD1. Germline values: CDR1 SGHTA, CDR2 FQGNSA. CDR3 size: 14 residues. Losses at the gene ends were 6 bases for V and 4 bases for J; bases not matched to a gene: 8. The DNA for the CDR3 is TGTGCCAGCAGTCGGGACAGGATGCGGTACGAGCAGTACTTC. Translating it yields CASSRDRMRYEQYF.

This clonotype is large (0.1 to 1%) by share. The gene calls are TRBV6-1 and TRBJ2-2; TRBD2 agrees at 10 bases. The CDR3 totals 13 residues. Trimming cost V 7 bases and J 6 bases; bases outside gene matches: 2. The germline CDR1 and CDR2 sequences are MNHNS and SASEGT. The CDR3 protein is CASTSGSSGELFF. The CDR3 bases are TGTGCCAGCACTAGCGGGAGCTCCGGGGAGCTGTTTTTT.

Regarding this clonotype: This may arise from a read error, as a much more abundant clone is one base away. This rearrangement joins TRBV9 to TRBJ2-7; 7 nucleotides agree with TRBD1. The length of the CDR3 is 15 residues. Germline V gene data show CDR1 as SGDLS and CDR2 as YYNGEE. J gave up 2 bases and V 6 bases, and 11 bases lay outside the gene matches. CDR3 bases: TGTGCCAGCATCGGTTCCGGGACAGCTCCCTACGAGCAGTACTTC. It codes for CASIGSGTAPYEQYF.

The rearrangement links TRBV6-9 to TRBJ2-3; the match to TRBD2 covers 10 bases. Per germline, CDR1 MNHGY and CDR2 SVAAGI. V gave up 6 bases and J gave up 6 bases; unmatched junction bases: 9. The CDR3 is made up of 15 amino acids. The CDR3 reads CASRSSAGGPDTQYF. DNA of the CDR3: TGTGCCAGCAGATCTTCAGCGGGAGGGCCGGATACGCAGTATTTT.

CDR3 DNA: TGTGCCAGCAGCCAATCCGGGACTAGCACAGATACGCAGTATTTT. This encodes CASSQSGTSTDTQYF. The chain links TRBV5-5 to TRBJ2-3, with a weak D call TRBD2 (6 bases). The CDR3 is 15 amino acids. The germline CDR1 and CDR2 sequences are SGHKS and YYEKEE (reference sequence). V lost 4 bases, J lost 0 bases, and 12 bases lay in between.

By sample share, this clonotype is medium-sized. V and J are TRBV7-8 and TRBJ2-7; 8 bases fit TRBD2. There are 17 residues in the CDR3. With V trimmed by 3 bases and J by 3 bases, 13 bases remained unmatched. In germline, CDR1 is SGHVS, CDR2 FQNEAQ. The CDR3 loop reads CASSLPPGLGMNYEQYF. The CDR3 region has the DNA TGTGCCAGCAGCTTGCCCCCGGGACTAGGTATGAACTACGAGCAGTACTTC.

Sample share makes this clonotype medium-sized. The V call is TRBV28, the J call TRBJ2-1, with 7 bases aligning to TRBD2. This CDR3 spans 15 amino acids. Germline CDR1 and CDR2: MDHEN and SYDVKM. With 5 bases clipped from V and 5 bases from J, the junction kept 9 bases outside the gene matches. This CDR3 is CASSLPRGTNNEQFF. CDR3 coding DNA: TGTGCCAGCAGTCTCCCCCGCGGGACTAACAATGAGCAGTTCTTC. Variable domain in full (rest from reference TRBV28 and TRBJ2-1): DVKVTQSSRYLVKRTGEKVFLECVQDMDHENMFWYRQDPGLGLRLIYFSYDVKMKEKGDIPEGYSVSREKKERFSLILESASTNQTSMYLCASSLPRGTNNEQFFGPGTRLTVL.

In its sample, this clonotype is medium-sized. The chain combines TRBV9 with TRBJ1-1, with a tentative D call TRBD1 (5 bases). Germline V gene data show CDR1 as SGDLS and CDR2 as YYNGEE. The CDR3 consists of 15 residues. The V end lost 3 bases, the J end lost 0 bases, and 12 bases lay between the germline ends. The CDR3 DNA follows: TGTGCCAGCAGCGCGACAGTAACTATGAACACTGAAGCTTTCTTT. This codes for CASSATVTMNTEAFF.

Notes on this clonotype: This may come from a read error, since a much larger clone is one base off. V usage is TRBV24-1 and J usage is TRBJ2-1, with D perhaps TRBD2 (6 bases). The CDR3 has 13 amino acids. Germline V gene lookup returns CDR1 KGHDR and CDR2 SFDVKD. CDR3 nucleotides: TGTGTCACTCGGGAGAGTAGTCGGGATGAGCAGTTCTTC. It translates to CVTRESSRDEQFF.

The rearrangement joins TRBV6-2 or TRBV6-3 to TRBJ1-1; weak D call: TRBD1 (5 bases). Germline CDR1 reads MNHEY; CDR2 reads SVGEGT. With 6 bases removed from V and 2 bases from J, the gap between germline ends came to 7 bases. The CDR3 contains 12 residues. The CDR3 DNA reads as TGTGCCAGCAGGGGGCCCAACACTGAAGCTTTCTTT. Protein product: CASRGPNTEAFF.

This clonotype qualifies as medium-sized. The rearrangement links TRBV7-6 to TRBJ2-1; D might be TRBD2 (6 bases). V gave up 1 base and J gave up 7 bases, with 11 bases separating them. Germline V CDR1 and CDR2: SGHVS, FNYEAQ. The CDR3 contains 14 residues. The CDR3 is CASSLGGSGNEQFF. DNA of the CDR3: TGTGCCAGCAGCTTAGGGGGTAGCGGTAATGAGCAGTTCTTC.

This clonotype was recorded a few times. The J gene is TRBJ2-2, the V gene TRBV15, with a weak D call TRBD2 (5 bases). V lost 1 base to trimming and J lost 2 bases, with 5 bases between them. This CDR3 spans 14 amino acids. CDR1 is LNHNV, CDR2 YYDKDF, per germline (reference sequence). The CDR3 region is CATSRGLNTGELFF. The CDR3 region has the DNA TGTGCCACCAGCAGAGGACTAAACACCGGGGAGCTGTTTTTT.

Judged by abundance, this clonotype is large. The chain employs TRBV12-3 or TRBV12-4 and TRBJ2-7; no reliable D call. V lost 1 base and J 2 bases, leaving 6 bases between the germline ends. The CDR3 consists of 13 residues. In DNA, the CDR3 is TGTGCCAGCAGTTTAGGCCCACCCTACGAGCAGTACTTC. This sequence encodes CASSLGPPYEQYF.

Comment on this clonotype: A much larger clone sits a single nucleotide away, making a read error possible. The conserved phenylalanine or tryptophan is not found at the CDR3 terminus, so this likely reflects a read error. The V call is TRBV29-1, the J call TRBJ2-3; D remains ambiguous. The CDR3 is 13 amino acids. Germline V gene sequence: CDR1 SQVTM, CDR2 ANQGSEA. Trimming removed 2 bases at V and 2 bases at J, with 8 bases between. Here the CDR3 DNA reads TGCAGCGTTGAACAAACATTCACAGATACGCAGTATGTT. This sequence encodes CSVEQTFTDTQYV.

The J gene is TRBJ1-2, the V gene TRBV19; D gene ambiguous. This CDR3 comprises 14 residues. V dropped 4 bases and J dropped 3 bases, with 12 bases sitting between them. In germline, CDR1 is LNHDA, CDR2 SQIVND (reference sequence). CDR3 sequence reads: CASSTRRAHYGYTF. The CDR3 bases are TGTGCCAGTAGTACCCGCCGGGCTCACTATGGCTACACCTTC.

This clonotype was counted between two and nine times. A clone one base away is much larger, so this may be a read error. V and J are TRBV5-1 and TRBJ2-5; 15 nucleotides align to TRBD2. The CDR3 sequence is 16 residues long. V shed 4 bases and J 4 bases; nucleotides not matched to a gene: 5. Germline-derived CDR1 and CDR2 are SGHRS and YFSETQ. CDR3 amino acids: CASSPGLAGGLETQYF. The CDR3 DNA sequence: TGCGCCAGCAGCCCCGGACTAGCGGGAGGGCTAGAGACCCAGTACTTC. Filled out from reference TRBV5-1 and TRBJ2-5, the complete variable domain reads KAGVTQTPRYLIKTRGQQVTLSCSPISGHRSVSWYQQTPGQGLQFLFEYFSETQRNKGNFPGRFSGRQFSNSRSEMNVSTLELGDSALYLCASSPGLAGGLETQYFGPGTRLLVL.

This clonotype rates as medium-sized. The chain uses TRBV7-2 and TRBJ2-1; D not resolved. CDR3 length equals 12 residues. V lost 0 bases and J 8 bases, leaving 5 bases between the germline ends. The V gene's germline CDR1 is SGHTA and CDR2 FQGNSA. In nucleotides, the CDR3 is TGTGCCAGCAGCTTAGCGTCGGATGAGCAGTTCTTC. Protein sequence: CASSLASDEQFF.

The V call is TRBV5-1, the J call TRBJ2-5; D gene uncertain. In germline, CDR1 is SGHRS, CDR2 YFSETQ. The CDR3 covers 13 residues. Trimming left V 4 bases short and J 2 bases short, with 9 bases between. The CDR3 sequence is CASSAREQETQYF. CDR3 DNA sequence: TGCGCCAGCAGCGCCAGAGAACAAGAGACCCAGTACTTC.

This clonotype ranks as medium-sized. V usage is TRBV6-2 or TRBV6-3 and J usage is TRBJ2-3; 13 positions agree with TRBD2. CDR1 is MNHEY and CDR2 is SVGEGT in the germline V gene. Trimming removed 1 base from V and 5 bases from J; junction bases left unmatched: 3. The CDR3 consists of 16 residues. The CDR3 nucleotides read TGTGCCAGCAGTTACTTCGGGACTAGCGGGGAAGATACGCAGTATTTT. This sequence encodes CASSYFGTSGEDTQYF.

This clonotype is large. The chain carries TRBV12-3 or TRBV12-4 and TRBJ2-2; 8 nucleotides match TRBD1. The CDR3 spans 16 residues. With V trimmed by 2 bases and J by 7 bases, 9 bases remained unmatched. CDR3 amino acids: CASSLQGALTNGELFF. CDR3 DNA: TGTGCCAGCAGTTTACAGGGGGCGCTTACGAACGGGGAGCTGTTTTTT.

This clonotype qualifies as medium-sized. The rearrangement uses TRBV20-1 and TRBJ1-1, with 8 nucleotides matching TRBD1. Germline V CDR1 and CDR2: DFQATT, SNEGSKA (reference sequence). Unmatched junction bases numbered 7, after V lost 0 bases and J lost 1 base. This CDR3 contains 16 residues. The CDR3 loop reads CSARDATGVGNTEAFF. In DNA form, the CDR3 reads TGCAGTGCTAGAGATGCGACAGGGGTCGGGAACACTGAAGCTTTCTTT.

The chain carries TRBV27 and TRBJ2-7; a weak D match, TRBD1 (6 bases). Germline CDR1 and CDR2: MNHEY and SMNVEV (reference sequence). V lost 3 bases to trimming and J lost 1 base, with 13 bases between them. The CDR3 is 15 amino acids. The DNA for the CDR3 is TGTGCCAGCAGTTTCGGGACAACTACTTCCTACGAGCAGTACTTC. Its protein product is CASSFGTTTSYEQYF.

In its sample, this clonotype was seen once. The chain links TRBV7-3 to TRBJ2-5, with 8 bases aligning to TRBD1. V shed 4 bases and J 7 bases; nucleotides not matched to a gene: 8. Germline V gene lookup returns CDR1 SGHTA and CDR2 FQGTGA. The CDR3 is 14 amino acids. This chain's CDR3 is CASSSPGQGGTQYF. CDR3 nucleotide sequence: TGTGCCAGCAGCTCGCCTGGACAGGGAGGGACCCAGTACTTC.

This clonotype qualifies as large. The chain carries TRBV6-1 and TRBJ2-7; 9 positions match TRBD2. The CDR3 extends over 16 amino acids. The germline V gene has CDR1 MNHNS and CDR2 SASEGT. V shed 2 bases, J shed 0 bases, and the junction held 5 bases outside the gene matches. CDR3 bases: TGTGCCAGCAGTGAACGACTAGCGGATTTCTCCTACGAGCAGTACGTC. It codes for CASSERLADFSYEQYV.

The V call is TRBV2, the J call TRBJ1-1, with TRBD1 identical over 7 bases. The V gene's germline CDR1 is SNHLY and CDR2 FYNNEI. The CDR3 is made up of 11 amino acids. The V gene end was trimmed by 8 bases and the J gene end by 5 bases; junction bases not matched to a gene: 2. CDR3 residues: CASLQGTEAFF. The CDR3 DNA sequence: TGTGCCAGCCTACAGGGGACTGAAGCTTTCTTT.

This clonotype was counted between two and nine times. The chain is built from TRBV7-9 and TRBJ2-7, with TRBD2 as a possible D gene (6 bases). The germline gives CDR1 SEHNR, CDR2 FQNEAQ (reference sequence). CDR3 length: 16 residues. V gave up 6 bases and J gave up 3 bases, with 21 bases separating them. The DNA for the CDR3 is TGTGCCAGCAGTTCGACACGGGAGCCGGTTTTCTACGAGCAGTACTTC. Protein sequence: CASSSTREPVFYEQYF.

This sequence joins TRBV7-8 and TRBJ1-5; D gene ambiguous. The CDR3 loop spans 14 amino acids. The germline gives CDR1 SGHVS, CDR2 FQNEAQ. Deletions cut 5 bases from V and 5 bases from J, with 13 bases between. CDR3 sequence (DNA): TGTGCCAGCAGCGGCCAGGTGACTTATCAGCCCCAGCATTTT. It specifies CASSGQVTYQPQHF.